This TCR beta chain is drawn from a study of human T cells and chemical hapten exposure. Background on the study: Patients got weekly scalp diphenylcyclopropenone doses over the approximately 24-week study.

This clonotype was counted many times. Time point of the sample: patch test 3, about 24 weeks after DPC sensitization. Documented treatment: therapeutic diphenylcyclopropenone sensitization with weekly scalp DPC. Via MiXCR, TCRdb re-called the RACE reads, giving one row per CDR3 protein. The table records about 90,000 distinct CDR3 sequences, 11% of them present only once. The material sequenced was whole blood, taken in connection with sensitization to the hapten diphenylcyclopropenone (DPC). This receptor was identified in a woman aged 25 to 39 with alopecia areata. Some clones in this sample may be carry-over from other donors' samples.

The chain's CDR3 is CASSKALELQETQYF. The CDR3 DNA reads TGTGCCAGCAGCAAAGCGCTGGAACTCCAAGAGACCCAGTACTTC. V usage is TRBV21-1 and J usage is TRBJ2-5. TRBV21-1 counts as a pseudogene. The CDR3 runs 15 residues.